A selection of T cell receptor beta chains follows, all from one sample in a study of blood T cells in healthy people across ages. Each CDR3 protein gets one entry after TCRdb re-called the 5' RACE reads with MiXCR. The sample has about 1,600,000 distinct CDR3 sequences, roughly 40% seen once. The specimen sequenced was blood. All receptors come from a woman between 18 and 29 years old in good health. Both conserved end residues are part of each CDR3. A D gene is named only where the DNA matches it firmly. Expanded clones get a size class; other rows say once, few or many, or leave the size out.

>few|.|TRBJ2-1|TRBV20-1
CSARDKAIYNEQFF
TGCAGTGCTAGAGATAAGGCGATTTACAATGAGCAGTTCTTC
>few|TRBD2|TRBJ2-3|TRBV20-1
CSAPYGLATTDTQYF
TGCAGTGCTCCATACGGACTAGCGACCACAGATACGCAGTATTTT
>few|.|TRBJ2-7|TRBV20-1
CSASPPGAIEQYF
TGCAGTGCTAGTCCCCCCGGAGCGATCGAGCAGTACTTC
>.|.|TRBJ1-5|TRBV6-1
CASGGGEAQPQHF
TGTGCCAGCGGTGGGGGGGAGGCTCAGCCCCAGCATTTT
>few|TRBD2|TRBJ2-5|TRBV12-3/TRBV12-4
CASRVAGGGETQYF
TGTGCCAGCAGGGTAGCGGGAGGCGGGGAGACCCAGTACTTC
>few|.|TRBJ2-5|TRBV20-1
CSASSETQYF
TGCAGTGCTAGTAGCGAGACCCAGTACTTC
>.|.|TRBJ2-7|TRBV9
CASSFRVAVPTWGEQYF
TGTGCCAGCAGCTTCCGAGTAGCAGTACCCACCTGGGGGGAGCAGTACTTC
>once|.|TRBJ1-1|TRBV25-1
CASSGPIRVYTEAFF
TGTGCCAGCAGTGGACCGATCCGGGTCTACACTGAAGCTTTCTTT
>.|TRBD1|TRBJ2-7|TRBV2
CASSVQGAEQYF
TGTGCCAGCAGTGTTCAGGGGGCCGAGCAGTACTTC
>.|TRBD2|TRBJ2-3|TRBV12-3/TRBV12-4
CASSRSGGPDTQYF
TGTGCCAGCAGCCGAAGCGGGGGGCCAGATACGCAGTATTTT
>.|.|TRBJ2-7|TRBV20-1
CSAGDGSYEQYF
TGCAGTGCGGGGGACGGATCCTACGAGCAGTACTTC
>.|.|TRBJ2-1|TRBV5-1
CASSRGRGTYNEQFF
TGCGCCAGCAGCCGGGGACGGGGAACCTACAATGAGCAGTTCTTC
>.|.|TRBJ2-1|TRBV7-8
CASSLGGQGQFF
TGTGCCAGCAGCTTAGGGGGCCAGGGGCAGTTCTTC
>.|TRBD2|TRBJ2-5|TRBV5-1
CASSPTSGSPETQYF
TGCGCCAGCAGCCCGACTAGCGGGAGTCCAGAGACCCAGTACTTC
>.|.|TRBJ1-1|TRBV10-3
CAISLGGMNTEAFF
TGTGCCATCAGCTTAGGGGGTATGAACACTGAAGCTTTCTTT
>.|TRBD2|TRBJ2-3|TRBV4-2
CASSQASSGRRGADTQYF
TGTGCCAGCAGCCAAGCTAGTAGCGGGCGGCGTGGGGCAGATACGCAGTATTTT
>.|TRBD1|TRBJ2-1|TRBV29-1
CSAGTGGDEQFF
TGCAGCGCTGGGACAGGGGGAGATGAGCAGTTCTTC
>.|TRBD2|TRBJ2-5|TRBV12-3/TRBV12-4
CASSFDASGMETQYF
TGTGCCAGCAGTTTCGACGCTAGCGGGATGGAGACCCAGTACTTC
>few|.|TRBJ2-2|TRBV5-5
CASSLVMLAMDGELFF
TGTGCCAGCAGCTTGGTGATGTTAGCAATGGACGGGGAGCTGTTTTTT
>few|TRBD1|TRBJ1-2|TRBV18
CASSHGQGDYGYTF
TGTGCCAGCTCACACGGACAGGGCGACTATGGCTACACCTTC
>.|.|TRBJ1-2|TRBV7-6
CASSSRDTDGYTF
TGTGCCAGCAGCTCCCGGGACACCGATGGCTACACCTTC
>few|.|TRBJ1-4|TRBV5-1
CASSRAHVTTNEKLFF
TGCGCCAGCAGCCGAGCCCACGTTACGACTAATGAAAAACTGTTTTTT
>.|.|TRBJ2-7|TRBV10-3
CAISAGPYEQYF
TGTGCCATCAGTGCAGGGCCCTACGAGCAGTACTTC
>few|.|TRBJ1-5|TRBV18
CASSPMELVQPQHF
TGTGCCAGCTCACCGATGGAGCTGGTTCAGCCCCAGCATTTT
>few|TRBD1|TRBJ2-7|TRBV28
CASLRDSLKSEQYF
TGTGCCAGCCTCCGGGACAGTCTTAAAAGCGAGCAGTACTTC
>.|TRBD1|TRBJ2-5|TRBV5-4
CASSIRDRGAETQYF
TGTGCCAGCAGCATCCGGGACAGGGGAGCGGAGACCCAGTACTTC
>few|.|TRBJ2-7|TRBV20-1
CSAGDFPYEQYF
TGCAGTGCTGGAGATTTCCCCTACGAGCAGTACTTC
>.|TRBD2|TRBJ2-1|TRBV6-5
CASSLIGQSSGGPSSYNEQFF
TGTGCCAGCAGTTTGATAGGTCAGAGTAGCGGGGGTCCGAGCTCCTACAATGAGCAGTTCTTC
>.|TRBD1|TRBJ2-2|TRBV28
CASSLDRILTGELFF
TGTGCCAGCAGTTTGGACAGGATTCTCACCGGGGAGCTGTTTTTT
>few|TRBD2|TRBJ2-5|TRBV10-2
CASSGTSGAQETQYF
TGCGCCAGCAGTGGGACTAGCGGGGCGCAAGAGACCCAGTACTTC
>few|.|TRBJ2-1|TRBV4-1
CASSRAPRSDNEQFF
TGCGCCAGCAGCCGAGCACCACGATCCGACAATGAGCAGTTCTTC
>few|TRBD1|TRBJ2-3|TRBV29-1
CSGTGGADTDTQYF
TGCAGCGGAACAGGGGGCGCGGACACAGATACGCAGTATTTT
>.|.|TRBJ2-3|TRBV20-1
CSAPALEDTQYF
TGCAGTGCTCCCGCCCTCGAGGATACGCAGTATTTT
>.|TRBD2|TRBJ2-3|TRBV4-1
CASSQELAAVTDTQYF
TGCGCCAGCAGCCAAGAACTAGCGGCCGTCACAGATACGCAGTATTTT
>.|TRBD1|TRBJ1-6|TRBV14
CASSQGQGGVSPLHF
TGTGCCAGCAGCCAAGGACAGGGTGGCGTTTCACCCCTCCACTTT
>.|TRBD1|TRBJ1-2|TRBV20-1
CSAPTGDHYGYTF
TGCAGTGCCCCGACAGGGGATCACTATGGCTACACCTTC
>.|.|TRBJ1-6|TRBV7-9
CASSLAEGQVSALHF
TGTGCCAGCAGCTTAGCAGAAGGGCAGGTGTCGGCCCTCCACTTT
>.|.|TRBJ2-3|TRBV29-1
CSVVTTFLTDTQYF
TGCAGCGTTGTGACAACCTTCCTCACAGATACGCAGTATTTT
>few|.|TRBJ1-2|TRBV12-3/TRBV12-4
CASSFVTGYGYTF
TGTGCCAGCAGTTTTGTAACAGGGTATGGCTACACCTTC
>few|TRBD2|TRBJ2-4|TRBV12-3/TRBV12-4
CASSPGLAGGLNIQYF
TGTGCCAGCAGTCCAGGACTAGCGGGAGGACTAAACATTCAGTACTTC
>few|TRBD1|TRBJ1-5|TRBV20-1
CSAEDRSNQPQHF
TGCAGTGCTGAGGACAGGAGCAATCAGCCCCAGCATTTT
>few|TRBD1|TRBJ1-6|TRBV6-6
CASRVTGDPSYNSPLHF
TGTGCCAGCAGAGTGACAGGGGACCCCTCCTATAATTCACCCCTCCACTTT
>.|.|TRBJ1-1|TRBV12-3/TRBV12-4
CASSLNTWGISGRGPEAFF
TGTGCCAGCAGTTTGAATACCTGGGGCATATCTGGGAGGGGCCCTGAAGCTTTCTTT
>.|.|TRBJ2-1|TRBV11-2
CASSSTNEQFF
TGTGCCAGCAGCTCTACGAATGAGCAGTTCTTC